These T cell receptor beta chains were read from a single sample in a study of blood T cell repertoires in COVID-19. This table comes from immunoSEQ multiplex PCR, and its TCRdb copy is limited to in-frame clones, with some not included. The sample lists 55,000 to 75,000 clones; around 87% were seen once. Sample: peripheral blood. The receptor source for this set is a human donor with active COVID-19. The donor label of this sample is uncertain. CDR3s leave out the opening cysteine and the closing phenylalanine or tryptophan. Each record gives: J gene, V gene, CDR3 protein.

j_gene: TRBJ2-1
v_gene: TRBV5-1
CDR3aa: ASSLVPSGIYNEQF

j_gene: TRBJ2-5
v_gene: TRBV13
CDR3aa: ASSLRTSSETQY

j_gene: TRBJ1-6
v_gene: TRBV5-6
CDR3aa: ASSFGTRVAGISPLH

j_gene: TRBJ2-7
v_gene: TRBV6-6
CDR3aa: ASSLELREQY

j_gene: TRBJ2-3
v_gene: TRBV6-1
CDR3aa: ASSEGALTDTQY

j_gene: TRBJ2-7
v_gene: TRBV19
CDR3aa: ASSMGGADPSSYEQY

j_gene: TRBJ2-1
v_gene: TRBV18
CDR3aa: ASSPQEWTSYNEQF

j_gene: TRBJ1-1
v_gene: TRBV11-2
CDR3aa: ASSLQGARMNTEAF

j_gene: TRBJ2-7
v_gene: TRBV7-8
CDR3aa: ASSPLDRVREQY

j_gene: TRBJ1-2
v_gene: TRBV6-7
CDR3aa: ASSYGQIRDYT

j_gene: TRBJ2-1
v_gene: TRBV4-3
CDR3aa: ASSQRARDEQF

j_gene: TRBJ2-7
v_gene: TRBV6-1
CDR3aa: ASSDLAGRASNYEQY

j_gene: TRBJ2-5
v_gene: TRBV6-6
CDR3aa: ASSSDRPRLETQY

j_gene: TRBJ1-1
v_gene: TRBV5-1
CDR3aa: ASSLGVERNTEAF

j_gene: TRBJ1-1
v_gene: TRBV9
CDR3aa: ASSAQGETEAF

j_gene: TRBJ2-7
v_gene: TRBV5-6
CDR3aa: ASSPIDREAGEQY

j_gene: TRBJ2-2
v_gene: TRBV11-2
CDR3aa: ASSLTFANTGELF

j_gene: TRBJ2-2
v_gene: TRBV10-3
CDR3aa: AISELRGESSTGELF

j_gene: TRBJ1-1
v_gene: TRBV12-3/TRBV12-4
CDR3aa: ASSFMGDTEAF

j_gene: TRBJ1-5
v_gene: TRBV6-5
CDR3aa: ASSQTVSNQPQH

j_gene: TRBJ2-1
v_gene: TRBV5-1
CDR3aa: ASSILRTGSSYNEQF

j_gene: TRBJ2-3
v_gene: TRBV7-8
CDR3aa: ASSPQGTGGTDTQY